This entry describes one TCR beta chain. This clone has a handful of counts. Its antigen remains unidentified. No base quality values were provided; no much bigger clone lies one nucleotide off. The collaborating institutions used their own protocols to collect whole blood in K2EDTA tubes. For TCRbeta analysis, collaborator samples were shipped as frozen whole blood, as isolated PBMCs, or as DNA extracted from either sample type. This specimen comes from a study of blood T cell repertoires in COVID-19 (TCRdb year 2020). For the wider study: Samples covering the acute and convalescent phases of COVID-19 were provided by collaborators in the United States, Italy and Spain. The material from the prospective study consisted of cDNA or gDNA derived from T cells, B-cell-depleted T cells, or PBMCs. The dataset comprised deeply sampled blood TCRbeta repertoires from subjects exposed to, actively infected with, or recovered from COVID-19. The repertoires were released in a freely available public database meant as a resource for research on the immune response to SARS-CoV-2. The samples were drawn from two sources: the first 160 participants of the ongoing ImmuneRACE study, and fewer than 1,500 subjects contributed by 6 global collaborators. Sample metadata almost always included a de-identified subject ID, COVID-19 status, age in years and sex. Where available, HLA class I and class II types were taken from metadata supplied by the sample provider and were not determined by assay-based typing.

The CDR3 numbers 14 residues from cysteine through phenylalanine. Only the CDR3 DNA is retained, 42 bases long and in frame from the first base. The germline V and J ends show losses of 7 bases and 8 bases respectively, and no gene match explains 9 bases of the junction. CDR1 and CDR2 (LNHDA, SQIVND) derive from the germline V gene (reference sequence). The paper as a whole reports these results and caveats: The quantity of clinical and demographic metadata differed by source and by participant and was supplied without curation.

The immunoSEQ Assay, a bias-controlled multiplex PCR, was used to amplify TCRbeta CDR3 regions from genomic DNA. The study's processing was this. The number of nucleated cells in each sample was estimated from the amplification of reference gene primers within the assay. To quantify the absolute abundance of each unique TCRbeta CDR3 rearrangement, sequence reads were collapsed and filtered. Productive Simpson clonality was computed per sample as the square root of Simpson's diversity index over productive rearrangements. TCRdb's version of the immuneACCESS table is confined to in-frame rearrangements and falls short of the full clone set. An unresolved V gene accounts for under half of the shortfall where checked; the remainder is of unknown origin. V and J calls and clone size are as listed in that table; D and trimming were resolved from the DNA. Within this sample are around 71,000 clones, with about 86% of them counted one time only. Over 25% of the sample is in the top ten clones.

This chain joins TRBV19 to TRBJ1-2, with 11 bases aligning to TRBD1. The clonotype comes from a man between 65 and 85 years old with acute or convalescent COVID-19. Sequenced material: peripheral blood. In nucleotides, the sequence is TGTGCCAGTACCCCCGACCGGGACAGGGGGGGCTACACCTTC. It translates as CASTPDRDRGGYTF.